This T cell receptor (beta chain) was retrieved from a study of vaccination and CD4 T cells after COVID-19. Study details: Ranging from 14 to 241, the interval between dose two and post-vaccine sampling had a median of roughly 2.5 months.

Treatment defined: approximately nine-day PBMC culture with coronavirus spike peptide pools or control peptides (ViraFEST assay). Using peptide pools, antigen-specific T cells were expanded in ViraFEST before TCRs were sequenced. The Oncomine TCR Beta short-read assay was applied to DNA of cultured CD4+ T cells. TCRdb re-analysed the PCR reads in MiXCR, keeping a single row per CDR3 protein. The table has 15,000 to 20,000 distinct CDR3 sequences, around three fifths seen once. Looked up from germline, CDR1 is SGHTA and CDR2 is FQGTGA. Trimming cost V 0 bases and J 1 base; bases outside gene matches: 4. The CDR3 consists of 16 residues. Only one count was recorded for this clonotype. Its antigen is unidentified.

The clonotype was recovered from a human donor who had recovered from COVID-19. The chain recombines TRBV7-3 with TRBJ1-1; 8 bases match TRBD1. The sequenced sample was CD4+ T cells from blood, cultured in vitro. The DNA for the CDR3 is TGTGCCAGCAGCTTAACCCCCGGGACAGGGAACACTGAAGCTTTCTTT. This encodes CASSLTPGTGNTEAFF. Looking up the rest from reference TRBV7-3 and TRBJ1-1 gives the full variable domain: GAGVSQTPSNKVTEKGKYVELRCDPISGHTALYWYRQSLGQGPEFLIYFQGTGAADDSGLPNDRFFAVRPEGSVSTLKIQRTERGDSAVYLCASSLTPGTGNTEAFFGQGTRLTVV.